Below, one T cell receptor (beta chain) is given with its context. Its antigen specificity is not known. Sequence at one end of the junction differs from germline and may be a read error. This record comes from a study of blood T cell repertoires in COVID-19 (TCRdb year 2020). Regarding the research as a whole: The collaborator samples originated in the United States, Italy and Spain and spanned the acute and convalescent phases of COVID-19. Deeply sampled blood TCRbeta repertoires from subjects exposed to, actively infected with, or recovered from COVID-19 were included in the dataset. Samples came from the ongoing ImmuneRACE study (first 160 participants) plus 1,254 subjects from 6 global collaborators. The repertoires were made available in a free public database intended to serve as a resource for research on the immune response to SARS-CoV-2. Sample metadata almost always included a de-identified subject ID, COVID-19 status, age in years and sex. Where available, HLA class I and class II types were obtained from metadata supplied by the sample provider rather than from assay-based typing. The material from the prospective study consisted of cDNA or gDNA derived from T cells, B-cell-depleted T cells, or PBMCs.

The immunoSEQ Assay, a bias-controlled multiplex PCR, was used to amplify TCRbeta CDR3 regions from genomic DNA. The study's processing was this. The number of nucleated cells in each sample was estimated from the amplification of reference gene primers within the assay. To quantify the absolute abundance of each unique TCRbeta CDR3 rearrangement, sequence reads were collapsed and filtered. For each sample, productive Simpson clonality was calculated by taking the square root of Simpson's diversity index across productive rearrangements. TCRdb re-hosts the immuneACCESS table, in-frame sequences only. Its copies lack some clones; in the studies checked, an unresolved V gene accounts for under half of them, and the cause for the rest is not known. That table supplies the V and J calls and clone size; D and trimming were determined from the DNA. A total of some 450,000 clones appear in this sample, around 90% of them only once. Roughly 0.84% of the sample is taken by the ten largest.

CDR1 is given as MNHNS and CDR2 as SASEGT, both from the germline V gene. The CDR3 sequence holds 14 residues, the cysteine and phenylalanine included. CDR3 DNA is the only sequence kept; it has 42 bases, read in frame from the first base. The full study reports these points: How much clinical and demographic metadata was included differed by source and by participant, and the metadata was provided uncurated.

In Seattle, one collaborating source enrolled patients while the infection was active and tracked those patients longitudinally over the course of disease. The collaborating institutions used their own protocols to collect whole blood in K2EDTA tubes. For TCRbeta analysis, collaborators shipped samples in one of three forms: frozen whole blood, isolated PBMCs, or DNA extracted from either of those sample types. Specimen: peripheral blood. The chain couples TRBV6-1 to TRBJ2-7; TRBD2 lines up with 7 middle nucleotides. This clonotype was obtained from a man younger than 35 with COVID-19, enrolled during active disease. The DNA sequence follows: TGTGCCAGCAGTAAAGCGGGGAGCTCCTACGAGCAGTACTTC. Its translation reads: CASSKAGSSYEQYF.